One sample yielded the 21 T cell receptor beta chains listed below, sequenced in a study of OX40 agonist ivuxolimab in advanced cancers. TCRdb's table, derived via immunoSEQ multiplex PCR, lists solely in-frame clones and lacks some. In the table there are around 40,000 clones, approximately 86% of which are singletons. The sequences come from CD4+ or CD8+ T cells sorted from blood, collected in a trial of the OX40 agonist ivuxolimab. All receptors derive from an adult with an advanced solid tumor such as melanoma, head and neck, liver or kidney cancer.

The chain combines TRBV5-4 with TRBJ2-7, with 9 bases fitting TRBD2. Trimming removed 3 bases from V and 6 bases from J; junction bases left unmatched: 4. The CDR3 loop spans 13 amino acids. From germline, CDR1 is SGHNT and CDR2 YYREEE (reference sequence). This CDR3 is CASSSGLAGEQYF. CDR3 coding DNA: TGTGCCAGCAGCTCGGGACTAGCCGGCGAGCAGTACTTC.

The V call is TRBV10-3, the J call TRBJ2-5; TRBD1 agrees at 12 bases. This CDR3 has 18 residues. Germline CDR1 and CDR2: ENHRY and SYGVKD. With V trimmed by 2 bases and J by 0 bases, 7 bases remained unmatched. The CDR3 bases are TGTGCCATCAGTGAGGGGACAGGGGGCGATGTGTACCAAGAGACCCAGTACTTC. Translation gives CAISEGTGGDVYQETQYF.

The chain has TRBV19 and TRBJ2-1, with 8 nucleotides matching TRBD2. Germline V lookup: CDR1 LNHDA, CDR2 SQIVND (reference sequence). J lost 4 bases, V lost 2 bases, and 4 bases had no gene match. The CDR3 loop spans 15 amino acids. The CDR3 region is CASSILAGLYNEQFF. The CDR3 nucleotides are TGTGCCAGTAGTATACTAGCGGGCCTTTACAATGAGCAGTTCTTC.

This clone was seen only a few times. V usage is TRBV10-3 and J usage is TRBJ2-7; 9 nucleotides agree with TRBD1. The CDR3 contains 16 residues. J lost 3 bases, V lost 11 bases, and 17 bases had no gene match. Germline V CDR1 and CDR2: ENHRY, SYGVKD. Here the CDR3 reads CAAGQGVSSDRYEQYF. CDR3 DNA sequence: TGTGCCGCGGGACAGGGCGTTTCGAGCGACCGCTACGAGCAGTACTTC.

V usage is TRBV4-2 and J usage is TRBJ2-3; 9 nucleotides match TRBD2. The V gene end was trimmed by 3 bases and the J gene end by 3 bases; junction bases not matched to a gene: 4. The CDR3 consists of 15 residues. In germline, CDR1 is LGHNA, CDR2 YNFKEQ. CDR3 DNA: TGTGCCAGCAGCCAGCTAGCGGGGTTGACAGATACGCAGTATTTT. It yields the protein CASSQLAGLTDTQYF.

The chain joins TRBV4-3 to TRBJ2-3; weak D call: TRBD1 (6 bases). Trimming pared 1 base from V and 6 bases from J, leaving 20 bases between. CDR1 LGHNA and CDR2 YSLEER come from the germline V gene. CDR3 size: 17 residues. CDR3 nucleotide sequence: TGCGCCAGCAGCCAAGGGGGGTGGAACAGGGACAAGGATACGCAGTATTTT. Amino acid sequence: CASSQGGWNRDKDTQYF.

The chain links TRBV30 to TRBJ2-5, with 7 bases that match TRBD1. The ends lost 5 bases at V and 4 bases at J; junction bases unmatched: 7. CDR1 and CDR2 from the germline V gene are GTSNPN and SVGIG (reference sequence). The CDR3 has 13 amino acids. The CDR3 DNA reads TGTGCCTGGGAGGGACAGCATTTAGAGACCCAGTACTTC. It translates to CAWEGQHLETQYF.

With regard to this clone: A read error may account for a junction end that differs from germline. The CDR3 loop is CASSPQGTNEKLFF. The CDR3 DNA reads TGTGCCAGCTCTCCACAAGGTACTAATGAAAAACTGTTTTTT. The chain uses TRBV18 and TRBJ1-4, with no clear D. This CDR3 is 14 amino acids long. Germline lookup yields CDR1 KGHSH and CDR2 LQKENI. The full variable domain, completed using reference TRBV18 and TRBJ1-4, is NAGVMQNPRHLVRRRGQEARLRCSPMKGHSHVYWYRQLPEEGLKFMVYLQKENIIDESGMPKERFSAEFPKEGPSILRIQQVVRGDSAAYFCASSPQGTNEKLFFGSGTQLSVL.

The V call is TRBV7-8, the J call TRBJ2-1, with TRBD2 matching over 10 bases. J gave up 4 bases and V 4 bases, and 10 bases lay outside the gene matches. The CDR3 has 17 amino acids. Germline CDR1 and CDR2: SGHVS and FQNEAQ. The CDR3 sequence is CASSSRLAGIPYNEQFF. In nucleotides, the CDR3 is TGTGCCAGCAGCTCGCGACTAGCGGGTATACCGTACAATGAGCAGTTCTTC. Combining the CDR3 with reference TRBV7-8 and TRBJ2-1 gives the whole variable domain GAGVSQSPRYKVAKRGQDVALRCDPISGHVSLFWYQQALGQGPEFLTYFQNEAQLDKSGLPSDRFFAERPEGSVSTLKIQRTQQEDSAVYLCASSSRLAGIPYNEQFFGPGTRLTVL.

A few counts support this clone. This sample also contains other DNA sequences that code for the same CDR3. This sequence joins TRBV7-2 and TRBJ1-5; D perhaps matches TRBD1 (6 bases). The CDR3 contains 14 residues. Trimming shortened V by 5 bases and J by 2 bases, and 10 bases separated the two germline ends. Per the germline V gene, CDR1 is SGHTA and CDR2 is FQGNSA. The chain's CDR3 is CASSLQGGNQPQHF. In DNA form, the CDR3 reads TGTGCCAGCAGCCTACAGGGAGGCAATCAGCCCCAGCATTTT. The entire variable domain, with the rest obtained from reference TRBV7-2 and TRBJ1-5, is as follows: GAGVSQSPSNKVTEKGKDVELRCDPISGHTALYWYRQSLGQGLEFLIYFQGNSAPDKSGLPSDRFSAERTGGSVSTLTIQRTQQEDSAVYLCASSLQGGNQPQHFGDGTRLSIL.

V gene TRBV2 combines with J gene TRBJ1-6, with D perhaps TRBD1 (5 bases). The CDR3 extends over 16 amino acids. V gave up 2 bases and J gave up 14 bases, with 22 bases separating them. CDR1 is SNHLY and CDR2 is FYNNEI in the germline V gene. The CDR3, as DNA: TGTGCCAGCAGTGAACAAAGCGGGGCCGGGAGGGTGGCCCTCCACTTT. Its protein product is CASSEQSGAGRVALHF.

CDR3 residues: CASSLFTEAFF. Here the CDR3 DNA reads TGTGCCAGCAGCTTGTTCACTGAAGCTTTCTTT. V gene TRBV5-6 combines with J gene TRBJ1-1; D gene unclear. From germline, CDR1 is SGHDT and CDR2 YYEEEE. With 1 base removed from V and 4 bases from J, the gap between germline ends came to 2 bases. The CDR3 spans 11 residues. Full variable domain (rest looked up from reference TRBV5-6 and TRBJ1-1): DAGVTQSPTHLIKTRGQQVTLRCSPKSGHDTVSWYQQALGQGPQFIFQYYEEEERQRGNFPDRFSGHQFPNYSSELNVNALLLGDSALYLCASSLFTEAFFGQGTRLTVV.

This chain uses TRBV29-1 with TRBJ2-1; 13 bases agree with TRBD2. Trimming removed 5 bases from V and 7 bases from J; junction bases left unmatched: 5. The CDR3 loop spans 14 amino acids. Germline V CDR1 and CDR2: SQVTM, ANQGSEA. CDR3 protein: CSVSGLAGSNEQFF. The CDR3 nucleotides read TGCAGCGTTTCGGGACTAGCGGGATCGAATGAGCAGTTCTTC.

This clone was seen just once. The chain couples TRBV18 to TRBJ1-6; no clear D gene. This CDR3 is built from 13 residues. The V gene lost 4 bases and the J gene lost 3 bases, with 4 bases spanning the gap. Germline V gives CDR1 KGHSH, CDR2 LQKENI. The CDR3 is CASSRDYNSPLHF. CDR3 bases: TGTGCCAGCTCACGGGACTATAATTCACCCCTCCACTTT.

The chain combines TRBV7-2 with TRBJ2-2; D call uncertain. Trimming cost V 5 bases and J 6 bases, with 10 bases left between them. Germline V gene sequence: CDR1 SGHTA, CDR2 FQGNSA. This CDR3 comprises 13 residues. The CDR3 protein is CASSPVRSGELFF. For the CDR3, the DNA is TGTGCCAGCAGCCCGGTGAGGTCCGGGGAGCTGTTTTTT.

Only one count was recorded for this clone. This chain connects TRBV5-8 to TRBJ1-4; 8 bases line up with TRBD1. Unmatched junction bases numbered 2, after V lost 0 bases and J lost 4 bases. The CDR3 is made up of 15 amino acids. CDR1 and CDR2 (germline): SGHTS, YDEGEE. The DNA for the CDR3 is TGTGCCAGCAGCTTGGGGACAGGGATTAATGAAAAACTGTTTTTT. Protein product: CASSLGTGINEKLFF. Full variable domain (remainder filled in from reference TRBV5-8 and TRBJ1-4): EAGVTQSPTHLIKTRGQQATLRCSPISGHTSVYWYQQALGLGLQFLLWYDEGEERNRGNFPPRFSGRQFPNYSSELNVNALELEDSALYLCASSLGTGINEKLFFGSGTQLSVL.

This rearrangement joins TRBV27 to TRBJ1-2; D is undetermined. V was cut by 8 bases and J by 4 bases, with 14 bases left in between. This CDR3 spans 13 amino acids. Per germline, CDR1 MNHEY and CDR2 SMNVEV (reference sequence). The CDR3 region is CASRRSGSYGYTF. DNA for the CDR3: TGTGCCAGCCGTCGCTCGGGGTCCTATGGCTACACCTTC.

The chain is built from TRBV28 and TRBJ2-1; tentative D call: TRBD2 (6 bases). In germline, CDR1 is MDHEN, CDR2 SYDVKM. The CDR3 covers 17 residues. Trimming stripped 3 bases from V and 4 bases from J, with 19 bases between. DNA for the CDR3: TGTGCCAGCAGTTTGCCGAGGCGGTCAGCGGGTTACAATGAGCAGTTCTTC. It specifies CASSLPRRSAGYNEQFF.

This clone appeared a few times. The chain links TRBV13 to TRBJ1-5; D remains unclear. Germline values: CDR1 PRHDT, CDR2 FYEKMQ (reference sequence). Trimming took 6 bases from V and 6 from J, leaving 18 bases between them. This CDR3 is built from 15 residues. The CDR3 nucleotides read TGTGCCAGCAGTTTCTTGGAAGGGCCTGCTCAGCCCCAGCATTTT. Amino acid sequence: CASSFLEGPAQPQHF.

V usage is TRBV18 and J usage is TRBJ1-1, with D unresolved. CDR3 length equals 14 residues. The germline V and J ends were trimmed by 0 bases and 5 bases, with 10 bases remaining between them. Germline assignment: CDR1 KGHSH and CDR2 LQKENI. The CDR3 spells CASSPPMKGTEAFF. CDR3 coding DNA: TGTGCCAGCTCACCACCTATGAAAGGAACTGAAGCTTTCTTT.

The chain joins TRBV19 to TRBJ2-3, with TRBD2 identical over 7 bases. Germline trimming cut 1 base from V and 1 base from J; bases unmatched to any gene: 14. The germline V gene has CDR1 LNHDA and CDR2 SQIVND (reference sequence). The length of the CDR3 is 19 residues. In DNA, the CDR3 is TGTGCCAGTAGTATAGTGCACCTAGCGGTACTCGGGGGCACAGATACGCAGTATTTT. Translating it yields CASSIVHLAVLGGTDTQYF.